A single sample gave rise to the 29 T cell receptor beta chains below, sequenced in a study of T cells in Graves' hyperthyroidism and ophthalmopathy. Amplified TCR beta CDR3 regions derived from RNA transcripts. RT-PCR in the first round (using the HTBI primer set) targeted the TCR CDR3. TCRdb analysed the multiplex PCR reads with MiXCR anew, one entry per CDR3 protein. The top ten clones hold roughly 7.7% of a sample with around 620,000 distinct CDR3 sequences, more than 13% of them seen once. The sequencing input was blood. Receptor source: a woman between 18 and 29 years old with Graves' ophthalmopathy.

This sequence joins TRBV19 and TRBJ1-5, with 9 bases matching TRBD1. Germline V gives CDR1 LNHDA, CDR2 SQIVND (reference sequence). The CDR3 length is 15 residues. The V and J ends lost 5 bases and 6 bases, in that order; junction bases with no gene match: 8. CDR3 protein: CASSWGQGRGQPQHF. The CDR3 nucleotides are TGTGCCAGTAGTTGGGGACAGGGACGGGGTCAGCCCCAGCATTTT.

This clonotype has ten or more counts. The chain is built from TRBV2 and TRBJ1-1; the D is unclear. This CDR3 is 11 amino acids long. Germline-derived CDR1 and CDR2 are SNHLY and FYNNEI. V gave up 8 bases and J gave up 8 bases, with 12 bases separating them. CDR3: CASVAGREAFF. The CDR3 nucleotides read TGTGCCAGCGTCGCGGGCCGCGAAGCTTTCTTT.

This clonotype was observed a few times. This chain joins TRBV7-9 and TRBJ2-2; D gene unclear. V lost 5 bases and J 6 bases, leaving 7 bases between the germline ends. Per germline, CDR1 SEHNR and CDR2 FQNEAQ (reference sequence). The CDR3 runs 12 residues. The CDR3 DNA is TGTGCCAGCAGCAACATACCCGGGGAGCTGTTTTTT. Residues: CASSNIPGELFF.

Only a few counts were recorded for this clonotype. The V call is TRBV12-3 or TRBV12-4, the J call TRBJ1-3; no clear D gene. Trimming stripped 6 bases from V and 5 bases from J, with 17 bases between. The CDR3 length is 15 residues. The CDR3 nucleotides are TGTGCCAGCAGCCTATCCCCAGAGGGCCGAAACACCATATATTTT. It specifies CASSLSPEGRNTIYF.

This clonotype was recorded many times. The chain has TRBV7-9 and TRBJ2-7; 7 bases align to TRBD1. Germline lookup yields CDR1 SEHNR and CDR2 FQNEAQ (reference sequence). This CDR3 contains 17 residues. J lost 3 bases, V lost 3 bases, and 14 bases had no gene match. The CDR3 protein is CASSLGHESRDSYEQYF. Here the CDR3 DNA reads TGTGCCAGCAGCTTGGGGCATGAGAGCCGGGACAGCTACGAGCAGTACTTC.

This clonotype was counted between two and nine times. The chain combines TRBV7-9 with TRBJ1-1; D may be TRBD1 (6 bases). The V gene lost 0 bases and the J gene lost 2 bases, with 19 bases spanning the gap. In germline, CDR1 is SEHNR, CDR2 FQNEAQ (reference sequence). This CDR3 is built from 18 residues. The DNA of the CDR3 is TGTGCCAGCAGCTTAGCTAGGGGGACCGGGAGAATCAACACTGAAGCTTTCTTT. This codes for CASSLARGTGRINTEAFF.

The chain uses TRBV5-8 and TRBJ2-1; TRBD2 aligns across 10 bases. The germline gives CDR1 SGHTS, CDR2 YDEGEE. V shed 4 bases and J 8 bases; nucleotides not matched to a gene: 21. The CDR3 extends over 19 amino acids. DNA of the CDR3: TGTGCCAGCAGCCAGGATGGGCTTAGTCTAGCGGGAGTACGGGATGAGCAGTTCTTC. As protein: CASSQDGLSLAGVRDEQFF.

This chain uses TRBV27 with TRBJ1-1, with 8 bases lining up with TRBD1. The germline V gene has CDR1 MNHEY and CDR2 SMNVEV (reference sequence). The CDR3 runs 17 residues. The V gene end was trimmed by 5 bases and the J gene end by 3 bases; junction bases not matched to a gene: 14. The CDR3 DNA follows: TGTGCCAGCAGTCTGCAGGGGGCGAGGATTTTGGACACTGAAGCTTTCTTT. This encodes CASSLQGARILDTEAFF.

This clonotype was counted at least ten times. J is TRBJ2-5 and V is TRBV5-8, with 8 bases identical to TRBD1. The germline V gene encodes CDR1 SGHTS and CDR2 YDEGEE. After removal of 6 bases from V and 5 bases from J, the junction contained 9 bases not matched to a gene. This CDR3 contains 14 residues. The DNA for the CDR3 is TGTGCCAGCACCCTAAGGACAGGGTGGGAGACCCAGTACTTC. It encodes CASTLRTGWETQYF.

This clonotype was observed many times. The chain links TRBV4-1 to TRBJ2-7, with 9 bases lining up with TRBD2. V lost 4 bases, J lost 7 bases, and 17 bases stayed unmatched. The CDR3 has 17 residues. Germline V gives CDR1 MGHRA, CDR2 YSYEKL. The CDR3 nucleotides read TGCGCCAGCAGCCCATTCTCCTGGCGGGAGGGCCAGGGGGAGCAGTACTTC. Amino acid sequence: CASSPFSWREGQGEQYF.

This clonotype was seen ten or more times. The rearrangement uses TRBV29-1 and TRBJ2-7; D ambiguous. Trimming cost V 5 bases and J 1 base, with 6 bases left between them. The CDR3 is 11 amino acids. The V gene's germline CDR1 is SQVTM and CDR2 ANQGSEA. As DNA, the CDR3 is TGCAGCGTTAGTAAGTCCTACGAGCAGTACTTC. It specifies CSVSKSYEQYF.

This clonotype was seen only a few times. The chain recombines TRBV6-1 with TRBJ1-2; a possible D gene is TRBD1 (6 bases). V shed 3 bases and J shed 2 bases, with 13 bases lying between them. Germline loops: CDR1 MNHNS, CDR2 SASEGT. The CDR3 sequence is 15 residues long. CDR3 DNA: TGTGCCAGCAGTGACAGGGGATTGAGGAACTATGGCTACACCTTC. Translated, it gives CASSDRGLRNYGYTF.

The chain couples TRBV7-2 to TRBJ2-7, with 12 bases identical to TRBD2. V lost 1 base, J lost 6 bases, and 7 bases stayed unmatched. CDR3 length: 16 residues. Germline V gene data show CDR1 as SGHTA and CDR2 as FQGNSA. CDR3 in DNA: TGTGCCAGCAGCTTAGAACTAGCGGGAGGAAATCGCGAGCAGTACTTC. Translated: CASSLELAGGNREQYF. Full variable domain (missing parts from reference TRBV7-2 and TRBJ2-7): GAGVSQSPSNKVTEKGKDVELRCDPISGHTALYWYRQSLGQGLEFLIYFQGNSAPDKSGLPSDRFSAERTGGSVSTLTIQRTQQEDSAVYLCASSLELAGGNREQYFGPGTRLTVT.

This clonotype came up many times. In DNA, the CDR3 is TGTGCCAGCAGTTTCTCTAGCGGGAGTTACGAGCAGTACTTC. Protein sequence: CASSFSSGSYEQYF. The chain carries TRBV27 and TRBJ2-7, with 10 bases identical to TRBD2. With V trimmed by 3 bases and J by 4 bases, 3 bases remained unmatched. The CDR3 is 14 amino acids. Germline V CDR1 and CDR2: MNHEY, SMNVEV (reference sequence).

The V and J genes are TRBV19 and TRBJ2-7; D is uncertain. This CDR3 spans 16 amino acids. The V gene's germline CDR1 is LNHDA and CDR2 SQIVND (reference sequence). Trimming removed 5 bases from V and 2 bases from J, with 19 bases in between. The CDR3 is CASSLRAAEFAYEQYF. In DNA form, the CDR3 reads TGTGCCAGTAGTCTCCGGGCCGCGGAGTTCGCCTACGAGCAGTACTTC.

This clonotype was detected many times. This sequence joins TRBV3-1 and TRBJ1-3; D might be TRBD1 (5 bases). In germline, CDR1 is LGHDT, CDR2 YNNKEL (reference sequence). The CDR3 spans 17 residues. Trimming removed 5 bases from V and 10 bases from J, with 27 bases in between. The CDR3 DNA is TGTGCCAGCAGCGTGGGATCAGGGAGGTTTATCGTGGAGACCATATATTTT. The encoded protein is CASSVGSGRFIVETIYF.

This clonotype has more than one count but fewer than ten. The rearrangement uses TRBV2 and TRBJ1-2; no reliable D call. This CDR3 contains 12 residues. V was pared by 9 bases and J by 5 bases, with 13 bases between. From germline, CDR1 is SNHLY and CDR2 FYNNEI. This chain's CDR3 is CASAGGRYGYTF. CDR3 coding DNA: TGTGCCAGTGCCGGCGGACGGTATGGCTACACCTTC.

This clonotype was observed at least ten times. DNA of the CDR3: TGTGCCTGGACCCAAAGGGGGCTCGAGGAAAAACTGTTTTTT. It translates to CAWTQRGLEEKLFF. The V call is TRBV30, the J call TRBJ1-4, with 7 positions matching TRBD1. The CDR3 runs to 14 residues. CDR1 and CDR2 (germline): GTSNPN, SVGIG (reference sequence). The J segment lost 8 bases and the V segment lost 4 bases, leaving 10 bases of the junction unmatched. Supplemented by reference TRBV30 and TRBJ1-4, the full variable domain reads SQTIHQWPATLVQPVGSPLSLECTVEGTSNPNLYWYRQAAGRGLQLLFYSVGIGQISSEVPQNLSASRPQDRQFILSSKKLLLSDSGFYLCAWTQRGLEEKLFFGSGTQLSVL.

There are a few counts of this clonotype. The CDR3 protein is CASSQGGAESYNEQFF. CDR3 sequence (DNA): TGTGCCAGCAGCCAAGGGGGCGCTGAGTCCTACAATGAGCAGTTCTTC. V is TRBV4-2 and J is TRBJ2-1; D may be TRBD1 (5 bases). The CDR3 contains 16 residues. Germline-derived CDR1 and CDR2 are LGHNA and YNFKEQ. Trimming shortened V by 1 base and J by 1 base, and 11 bases separated the two germline ends.

This clonotype occurred many times. V and J are TRBV30 and TRBJ1-1; maybe TRBD1 (5 bases). Trimming took off 3 bases at V and 7 bases at J, with 12 bases between the two ends. Germline lookup yields CDR1 GTSNPN and CDR2 SVGIG (reference sequence). This CDR3 has 12 residues. CDR3 sequence (DNA): TGTGCCTGGAGGCGGGACCGATTTGAAGCTTTCTTT. Translation gives CAWRRDRFEAFF. The entire variable domain, with the rest obtained from reference TRBV30 and TRBJ1-1, is as follows: SQTIHQWPATLVQPVGSPLSLECTVEGTSNPNLYWYRQAAGRGLQLLFYSVGIGQISSEVPQNLSASRPQDRQFILSSKKLLLSDSGFYLCAWRRDRFEAFFGQGTRLTVV.

Ten or more counts support this clonotype. V and J are TRBV29-1 and TRBJ2-7; the match to TRBD1 covers 11 bases. The CDR3 consists of 13 residues. V lost 0 bases and J lost 5; bases outside the gene matches: 0. CDR1 is SQVTM and CDR2 is ANQGSEA in the germline V gene. CDR3 sequence reads: CSVEEDRGHEQYF. For the CDR3, the DNA is TGCAGCGTTGAAGAGGACAGGGGGCACGAGCAGTACTTC.

This clonotype was found a few times. This chain connects TRBV5-5 to TRBJ2-7; D ambiguous. The CDR3 extends over 13 amino acids. Germline lookup yields CDR1 SGHKS and CDR2 YYEKEE (reference sequence). V shed 4 bases and J shed 3 bases, with 11 bases lying between them. CDR3 nucleotides: TGTGCCAGCAGCGGATGGGAAAACTACGAGCAGTACTTC. Residues: CASSGWENYEQYF.

In its sample, this clonotype was seen many times. The chain has TRBV20-1 and TRBJ2-7; TRBD1 matches at 9 bases. The CDR3 runs 15 residues. Germline assignment: CDR1 DFQATT and CDR2 SNEGSKA (reference sequence). V shed 3 bases, J shed 7 bases, and the junction held 13 bases outside the gene matches. CDR3 protein: CSASSGLQGQGEQYF. The CDR3 nucleotides are TGCAGTGCTAGTTCGGGGCTCCAGGGACAGGGAGAGCAGTACTTC.

The chain employs TRBV11-2 and TRBJ2-1, with D perhaps matching TRBD1 (5 bases). Germline loops: CDR1 SGHAT, CDR2 FQNNGV. The CDR3 loop spans 15 amino acids. V lost 4 bases and J lost 0, with 10 bases in between. The CDR3 DNA follows: TGTGCCAGCAGCTCCCGGACACCCTCCTACAATGAGCAGTTCTTC. Protein sequence: CASSSRTPSYNEQFF.

Many counts were recorded for this clonotype. The chain joins TRBV27 to TRBJ2-7; 10 bases map to TRBD1. Per germline, CDR1 MNHEY and CDR2 SMNVEV (reference sequence). Unmatched junction bases numbered 4, after V lost 1 base and J lost 4 bases. The CDR3 is 15 amino acids. The DNA for the CDR3 is TGTGCCAGCAGTTTATTGGGACAGGGGACTTACGAGCAGTACTTC. It codes for CASSLLGQGTYEQYF.

The chain links TRBV14 to TRBJ1-5; D is perhaps TRBD1 (6 bases). The CDR3 covers 15 residues. Germline CDR1 reads SGHDN; CDR2 reads FVKESK. V gave up 10 bases and J gave up 4 bases, with 20 bases separating them. The CDR3 region has the DNA TGTGCCAAGACATCCGTGGGACACCAGAATCAGCCCCAGCATTTT. This gives the protein CAKTSVGHQNQPQHF.

This clonotype was observed a few times. The chain uses TRBV10-3 and TRBJ2-1; 9 bases are a match to TRBD1. The CDR3 covers 17 residues. Unmatched junction bases numbered 18, after V lost 9 bases and J lost 6 bases. CDR1 is ENHRY, CDR2 SYGVKD, per germline. CDR3 DNA sequence: TGTGCCATTCGCCTTTCCTTAACAGGGGGCGTCGGCAATGAGCAGTTCTTC. It encodes CAIRLSLTGGVGNEQFF.

The table lists this clonotype with many counts. The V gene is TRBV28, the J gene TRBJ2-1; no firm D call. Germline V CDR1 and CDR2: MDHEN, SYDVKM. The CDR3 is 18 amino acids. V was trimmed by 4 bases and J by 1 base, leaving 20 bases between them. The CDR3 nucleotides read TGTGCCAGCAGTTCCCCCCGGGCAGGTGGATGGTCCTACAATGAGCAGTTCTTC. Protein sequence: CASSSPRAGGWSYNEQFF.

The rearrangement uses TRBV20-1 and TRBJ2-7; D possibly uses TRBD1 or TRBD2 (7 bases each). The CDR3 is made up of 13 amino acids. Germline V gives CDR1 DFQATT, CDR2 SNEGSKA (reference sequence). V was pared by 4 bases and J by 4 bases, with 14 bases between. The CDR3 reads CSATAGGGYEQYF. CDR3 DNA: TGCAGTGCTACCGCAGGGGGAGGGTACGAGCAGTACTTC.